These 27 T cell receptor beta chains share one sample of origin, sequenced in a study of control samples from healthy donors and cancer patients. Data came from immunoSEQ multiplex PCR; TCRdb stores just in-frame clones and leaves some out. The sample has 150,000 to 200,000 clones, almost 90% seen once; the top ten hold approximately 4.9%. Sequenced input: blood. The receptors originated from a woman younger than 45 in good health.

The chain recombines TRBV7-9 with TRBJ2-1; D gene ambiguous. The V gene's germline CDR1 is SEHNR and CDR2 FQNEAQ (reference sequence). This CDR3 contains 13 residues. Trimming left V 3 bases short and J 7 bases short, with 10 bases between. CDR3 DNA sequence: TGTGCCAGCAGCTTGGGCAGTTTGAATGAGCAGTTCTTC. Amino acid sequence: CASSLGSLNEQFF.

This clone was detected ten times or more. V usage is TRBV2 and J usage is TRBJ1-5; 8 bases agree with TRBD1. V lost 5 bases and J lost 5; bases outside the gene matches: 5. Per germline, CDR1 SNHLY and CDR2 FYNNEI. The CDR3 length is 14 residues. CDR3 amino acids: CASSITGGYQPQHF. The DNA for the CDR3 is TGTGCCAGCAGTATAACAGGGGGGTATCAGCCCCAGCATTTT.

This clone has a handful of counts. No DNA is shown, since the ends of the CDR3 on it are uncertain; the CDR3 is the one TCRdb lists. The CDR3 protein is CASSSVHLRAVRRAGHWV. The rearrangement joins TRBV5-1 to TRBJ2-7. Germline CDR1 is SGHRS and CDR2 is YFSETQ. The CDR3 spans 18 amino acids, including both terminal residues.

The gene calls are TRBV5-5 and TRBJ2-2; D gene unclear. Per germline, CDR1 SGHKS and CDR2 YYEKEE (reference sequence). V lost 7 bases and J 4 bases, leaving 17 bases between the germline ends. This CDR3 is 15 amino acids long. CDR3: CASRDFSATTGELFF. CDR3 nucleotides: TGTGCCAGCCGAGACTTTTCTGCGACCACCGGGGAGCTGTTTTTT.

The CDR3 loop reads CATSSAGARDSPLHF. The CDR3 nucleotides read TGTGCCACCAGCAGTGCAGGGGCTAGAGATTCACCCCTCCACTTT. The rearrangement uses TRBV15 and TRBJ1-6; D might be TRBD1 (6 bases). The CDR3 sequence is 15 residues long. The germline V gene encodes CDR1 LNHNV and CDR2 YYDKDF (reference sequence). V was shortened by 3 bases and J by 8 bases, with 14 bases between the two germline ends. The whole variable domain, filled in from reference TRBV15 and TRBJ1-6, reads DAMVIQNPRYQVTQFGKPVTLSCSQTLNHNVMYWYQQKSSQAPKLLFHYYDKDFNNEADTPDNFQSRRPNTSFCFLDIRSPGLGDTAMYLCATSSAGARDSPLHFGNGTRLTVT.

As for this clone: One end of the junction is discordant with germline, which a read error may explain. V gene TRBV28 combines with J gene TRBJ2-2; TRBD2 is a possible D gene (5 bases). This CDR3 contains 15 residues. CDR1 and CDR2 from the germline V gene are MDHEN and SYDVKM. Here the CDR3 DNA reads TGTGCCAGCAGTTTGGGTCACGGGAACCCCGGGGAGCTGTTTTTT. This gives the protein CASSLGHGNPGELFF.

This clone has only one observation. The chain uses TRBV19 and TRBJ1-5; 7 bases align to TRBD1. Per germline, CDR1 LNHDA and CDR2 SQIVND (reference sequence). The length of the CDR3 is 14 residues. Trimming at V came to 5 bases and at J to 3 bases, leaving 4 bases not matched to a gene. The CDR3 protein is CASSRDRNNQPQHF. The DNA for the CDR3 is TGTGCCAGTAGTCGGGACAGAAACAATCAGCCCCAGCATTTT.

This chain joins TRBV5-4 and TRBJ1-2, with 8 positions matching TRBD1. Germline V CDR1 and CDR2: SGHNT, YYREEE (reference sequence). V lost 0 bases, J lost 5 bases, and 9 bases stayed unmatched. The CDR3 has 16 amino acids. The CDR3 DNA reads as TGTGCCAGCAGCTTGGCCAGGGCAGGGGGCGGATATGGCTACACCTTC. Protein sequence: CASSLARAGGGYGYTF.

This chain links TRBV11-2 with TRBJ1-4; TRBD1 might be the D (5 bases). Germline V lookup: CDR1 SGHAT, CDR2 FQNNGV. This CDR3 has 15 residues. The ends were cut back, 5 bases at V and 2 bases at J, with 12 bases in the middle. The CDR3 is CASSPHRDTNEKLFF. CDR3 in DNA: TGTGCCAGCAGCCCCCACCGGGACACTAATGAAAAACTGTTTTTT.

The chain employs TRBV28 and TRBJ1-3; D is perhaps TRBD1 (6 bases). Germline CDR1 MDHEN, CDR2 SYDVKM. This CDR3 has 16 residues. With 2 bases removed from V and 0 bases from J, the gap between germline ends came to 11 bases. CDR3 coding DNA: TGTGCCAGCAGTTTAGGGGGACACTACTCTGGAAACACCATATATTTT. Its protein product is CASSLGGHYSGNTIYF.

In DNA form, the CDR3 reads TGTGCCAGCAGTGAATTTGACGATCCCTACAATGAGCAGTTCTTC. This translates into CASSEFDDPYNEQFF. J is TRBJ2-1 and V is TRBV25-1; D gene unclear. CDR1 is MGHDK, CDR2 SYGVNS, per germline. V was clipped by 1 base and J by 2 bases, with 9 bases between them. The CDR3 is 15 amino acids.

The chain uses TRBV12-3 or TRBV12-4 and TRBJ1-2, with D possibly TRBD1 on 5 matching bases. V lost 1 base and J lost 7, with 7 bases in between. The CDR3 has 12 amino acids. In nucleotides, the CDR3 is TGTGCCAGCAGTTTAGGAGGGGCTGGCTACACCTTC. Protein: CASSLGGAGYTF.

V usage is TRBV6-2 or TRBV6-3 and J usage is TRBJ1-5, with D uncertain. V was pared by 5 bases and J by 5 bases, with 10 bases between. From germline, CDR1 is MNHEY and CDR2 SVGEGT. The CDR3 runs to 13 residues. The CDR3 nucleotides are TGTGCCAGCAGTCCCGTCGCGGATCAGCCCCAGCATTTT. Translating it yields CASSPVADQPQHF.

Remarks on this clone: The junction departs from the called germline gene at one end, perhaps through a read error. The J gene is TRBJ2-2, the V gene TRBV19; 8 positions match TRBD2. The CDR3 sequence is 15 residues long. Per the germline V gene, CDR1 is LNHDA and CDR2 is SQIVND (reference sequence). The CDR3 protein is CATSKRGRNTGELFF. DNA of the CDR3: TGTGCCACTAGTAAGCGGGGGAGGAACACCGGGGAGCTGTTTTTT.

This clone has just a few counts. The chain links TRBV4-2 to TRBJ2-1; the D gene could be TRBD1 or TRBD2 (6 bases each). The germline V gene encodes CDR1 LGHNA and CDR2 YNFKEQ. CDR3 size: 16 residues. Trimming took off 1 base at V and 5 bases at J, with 15 bases between the two ends. CDR3 bases: TGTGCCAGCAGCCAAGGAGGGGGGACGGACCACAATGAGCAGTTCTTC. Amino acid sequence: CASSQGGGTDHNEQFF.

The chain links TRBV6-2 or TRBV6-3 to TRBJ1-4, with D maybe TRBD1 (5 bases). Germline V gene sequence: CDR1 MNHEY, CDR2 SVGEGT. The ends were cut back, 3 bases at V and 10 bases at J, with 9 bases in the middle. The CDR3 has 12 residues. Here the CDR3 reads CASSYEGRKLFF. CDR3 DNA: TGTGCCAGCAGTTATGAGGGGAGAAAACTGTTTTTT.

The chain uses TRBV11-3 and TRBJ2-2; D is uncertain. V was cut by 0 bases and J by 8 bases, with 13 bases left in between. The V gene's germline CDR1 is SGHNT and CDR2 YENEEA. This CDR3 spans 15 amino acids. CDR3 loop: CASSLDSGPGGELFF. Written as DNA, the CDR3 is TGTGCCAGCAGCTTAGATTCCGGGCCAGGTGGGGAGCTGTTTTTT.

V usage is TRBV3-1 (or the pseudogene TRBV3-2) and J usage is TRBJ2-3, with 9 bases aligning to TRBD2. V was clipped by 0 bases and J by 7 bases; unmatched bases: 5. The CDR3 extends over 15 amino acids. From germline, CDR1 is LGHDT and CDR2 YNNKEL (reference sequence). The CDR3 loop reads CASSQEASGINTQYF. CDR3 nucleotide sequence: TGTGCCAGCAGCCAAGAGGCTAGCGGGATAAATACGCAGTATTTT.

This clone appeared a single time. The chain recombines TRBV24-1 with TRBJ2-6; D call uncertain. The germline CDR1 and CDR2 sequences are KGHDR and SFDVKD. The CDR3 loop spans 15 amino acids. V dropped 7 bases and J dropped 0 bases, with 9 bases sitting between them. The CDR3 nucleotides are TGTGCCACCAGAGGCACGGGCTCTGGGGCCAACGTCCTGACTTTC. It codes for CATRGTGSGANVLTF.

The chain joins TRBV11-1 to TRBJ2-4; D uncertain. Deletions cut 4 bases from V and 6 bases from J, with 10 bases between. This CDR3 spans 13 amino acids. CDR1 is SGHAT and CDR2 is FQDESV in the germline V gene (reference sequence). CDR3 nucleotide sequence: TGTGCCAGCAGCTCCGGTTTCGGAAACATTCAGTACTTC. This sequence encodes CASSSGFGNIQYF.

The chain combines TRBV5-1 with TRBJ1-6, with TRBD1 identical over 7 bases. V was clipped by 3 bases and J by 1 base; unmatched bases: 4. CDR3 length equals 16 residues. Germline-derived CDR1 and CDR2 are SGHRS and YFSETQ. CDR3 bases: TGCGCCAGCAGCTCGACAGGGACTTCCTATAATTCACCCCTCCACTTT. It encodes CASSSTGTSYNSPLHF.

The V call is TRBV5-8, the J call TRBJ1-1; no reliable D call. Per germline, CDR1 SGHTS and CDR2 YDEGEE. V was trimmed by 4 bases and J by 1 base, leaving 14 bases between them. This CDR3 comprises 15 residues. The DNA for the CDR3 is TGTGCCAGCAGCCTGGGAGCGGGAAGGAACACTGAAGCTTTCTTT. This encodes CASSLGAGRNTEAFF.

V and J are TRBV29-1 and TRBJ1-2; possible D gene TRBD1, 5 bases. Germline V lookup: CDR1 SQVTM, CDR2 ANQGSEA. The CDR3 totals 16 residues. Trimming stripped 3 bases from V and 8 bases from J, with 25 bases between. The CDR3 DNA follows: TGCAGCGTTGATGACCCCGGTAGCTCCCGAACAGGCGGCTACACCTTC. This gives the protein CSVDDPGSSRTGGYTF.

V gene TRBV24-1 combines with J gene TRBJ2-2; D is unclear. Germline assignment: CDR1 KGHDR and CDR2 SFDVKD. CDR3 length: 14 residues. Trimming removed 3 bases at V and 3 bases at J, with 7 bases between. CDR3 bases: TGTGCCACCAGTGATGCGACTGACACCGGGGAGCTGTTTTTT. Translation gives CATSDATDTGELFF.

This chain joins TRBV2 and TRBJ2-1; 9 nucleotides match TRBD1. Germline V gene sequence: CDR1 SNHLY, CDR2 FYNNEI. The CDR3 consists of 13 residues. V dropped 5 bases and J dropped 8; count of bases not matched to a gene: 4. The CDR3 bases are TGTGCCAGCAGTCTCCGACAGGGGGATGAGCAGTTCTTC. This encodes CASSLRQGDEQFF.

The rearrangement links TRBV5-6 to TRBJ1-4; D remains unclear. From germline, CDR1 is SGHDT and CDR2 YYEEEE. This CDR3 spans 14 amino acids. V dropped 4 bases and J dropped 4 bases, with 11 bases sitting between them. The CDR3 nucleotides read TGTGCCAGCAGCCCCCTCGAGAATAATGAAAAACTGTTTTTT. As protein: CASSPLENNEKLFF.

The chain links TRBV7-9 to TRBJ1-1; a weak D match, TRBD1 (5 bases). From germline, CDR1 is SEHNR and CDR2 FQNEAQ (reference sequence). Deletions cut 8 bases from V and 9 bases from J, with 16 bases between. The CDR3 loop spans 12 amino acids. CDR3 sequence (DNA): TGTGCCAGCCGCGCGGTACAGGTCCAAGCTTTCTTT. This codes for CASRAVQVQAFF. Looking up the rest from reference TRBV7-9 and TRBJ1-1 gives the full variable domain: DTGVSQNPRHKITKRGQNVTFRCDPISEHNRLYWYRQTLGQGPEFLTYFQNEAQLEKSRLLSDRFSAERPKGSFSTLEIQRTEQGDSAMYLCASRAVQVQAFFGQGTRLTVV.